A selection of T cell receptor beta chains follows, all from one sample in a study of T cell repertoires and HLA-DP antigens. For these receptors, no antigen is known. Here immunoSEQ multiplex PCR was the method, and the copy in TCRdb shows in-frame clones only, minus some. The table includes around 70,000 clones, about 82% detected once. Sequenced input: CD4+ T cells from PBMCs. The source of these receptors is a man between 60 and 75 years old in good health and CMV-seronegative. CDR3s include the opening cysteine and the closing phenylalanine or tryptophan. Fields, in order: clone size, J gene, V gene, D gene, CDR3 protein, CDR3 DNA. D genes are given only for firm matches. Expanded clones get a size class; other rows say once, few or many, or leave the size out.

>-|TRBJ2-2|TRBV2|TRBD2
CASSTSGRNTGELFF
TGTGCCAGCAGTACTAGCGGGAGAAACACCGGGGAGCTGTTTTTT
>-|TRBJ2-5|TRBV10-3|-
CAISAEIQETQYF
TGTGCCATCAGTGCGGAAATCCAAGAGACCCAGTACTTC
>once|TRBJ2-1|TRBV18|TRBD2
CASSSIAGAYNEQFF
TGTGCCAGCTCATCTATAGCGGGAGCCTACAATGAGCAGTTCTTC
>few|TRBJ1-3|TRBV4-1|TRBD1
CASTQPSQQGLGNTIYF
TGCGCCAGCACCCAGCCGTCCCAACAGGGGCTAGGAAACACCATATATTTT
>few|TRBJ2-4|TRBV2|TRBD2
CASRATSGSGKNIQYF
TGTGCCAGCAGAGCGACTAGCGGGAGTGGCAAAAACATTCAGTACTTC
>-|TRBJ1-1|TRBV6-5|-
CASTTGRGNTEAFF
TGTGCCAGCACTACCGGGCGGGGAAACACTGAAGCTTTCTTT
>-|TRBJ1-2|TRBV18|TRBD1
CASSPDRVIDYGYTF
TGTGCCAGCTCCCCTGACAGGGTGATTGACTATGGCTACACCTTC
>-|TRBJ1-5|TRBV6-6|TRBD1
CASSRQGNQPQHF
TGTGCCAGCAGTCGACAGGGGAATCAGCCCCAGCATTTT
>-|TRBJ1-5|TRBV4-1|-
CASSQVSARANSNQPQHF
TGCGCCAGCAGCCAAGTCTCCGCCAGGGCGAATAGCAATCAGCCCCAGCATTTT
>-|TRBJ2-1|TRBV2|TRBD2
CASSAPVEAGGNNEQFF
TGTGCCAGCAGTGCCCCGGTTGAAGCGGGGGGGAACAATGAGCAGTTCTTC
>-|TRBJ1-2|TRBV5-4|-
CASSQDLGTFYGYTF
TGTGCCAGCAGCCAAGATTTAGGGACCTTCTATGGCTACACCTTC
>-|TRBJ2-3|TRBV10-3|TRBD2
CAIRPTSGGVASTDTQYF
TGTGCCATCAGACCGACTAGCGGGGGGGTCGCTAGCACAGATACGCAGTATTTT
>-|TRBJ1-2|TRBV7-6|-
CASSPEGGNGYGYTF
TGTGCCAGCAGCCCCGAGGGGGGGAACGGGTATGGCTACACCTTC
>-|TRBJ2-1|TRBV6-5|TRBD1
CASSSPTGGSYNEQFF
TGTGCCAGCAGTTCCCCGACAGGGGGCTCCTACAATGAGCAGTTCTTC
>-|TRBJ1-2|TRBV2|-
CASKANYGYTF
TGTGCCAGCAAGGCTAACTATGGCTACACCTTC
>-|TRBJ2-3|TRBV5-8|TRBD2
CASSLRLAGYDTQYF
TGTGCCAGCAGCTTGAGACTAGCGGGATATGATACGCAGTATTTT
>-|TRBJ2-5|TRBV5-6|-
CASSLAVGLRQETQYF
TGTGCCAGCAGCTTGGCGGTTGGGCTCCGTCAAGAGACCCAGTACTTC
>-|TRBJ2-1|TRBV6-1|-
CASSEPGYAGTNEQFF
TGTGCCAGCAGTGAACCGGGTTACGCTGGGACCAATGAGCAGTTCTTC
>-|TRBJ2-1|TRBV7-6|TRBD2
CASSGTSGGSRSYNEQFF
TGTGCCAGCAGCGGAACTAGCGGGGGGTCCCGCTCCTACAATGAGCAGTTCTTC
>-|TRBJ1-4|TRBV30|-
CAWSEQGYGEKLFF
TGTGCCTGGAGTGAACAGGGTTATGGCGAAAAACTGTTTTTT
>-|TRBJ1-1|TRBV14|-
CASSQDRGTEAFF
TGTGCCAGCAGCCAAGATCGGGGCACTGAAGCTTTCTTT
>-|TRBJ2-5|TRBV5-1|TRBD1
CASSLGQGARETQYF
TGCGCCAGCAGCTTGGGACAGGGGGCGAGGGAGACCCAGTACTTC
>-|TRBJ2-1|TRBV7-9|TRBD1
CASSEPSGQRFRGNEQFF
TGTGCCAGCAGCGAACCGTCGGGACAGAGGTTCCGAGGCAATGAGCAGTTCTTC
>-|TRBJ1-5|TRBV18|TRBD1
CASSSRDRVDQPQHF
TGTGCCAGCTCAAGCCGGGACAGGGTTGATCAGCCCCAGCATTTT
>-|TRBJ1-2|TRBV30|-
CAWEQGDYGYTF
TGTGCCTGGGAGCAGGGAGACTATGGCTACACCTTC
>few|TRBJ2-3|TRBV11-3|-
CASSLTGGVGTDTQYF
TGTGCCAGCAGCTTAACCGGGGGCGTAGGCACAGATACGCAGTATTTT
>-|TRBJ2-5|TRBV19|TRBD1
CASSMTGDPGWETQYF
TGTGCCAGTAGTATGACAGGGGATCCCGGATGGGAGACCCAGTACTTC
>-|TRBJ1-1|TRBV2|TRBD1
CASTLRQGGPNTEAFF
TGTGCCAGCACCTTGAGACAGGGGGGTCCGAACACTGAAGCTTTCTTT
>-|TRBJ1-6|TRBV5-1|TRBD1
CASSLIPQGADNSPLHF
TGCGCCAGCAGCCTGATTCCACAGGGGGCTGACAATTCACCCCTCCACTTT